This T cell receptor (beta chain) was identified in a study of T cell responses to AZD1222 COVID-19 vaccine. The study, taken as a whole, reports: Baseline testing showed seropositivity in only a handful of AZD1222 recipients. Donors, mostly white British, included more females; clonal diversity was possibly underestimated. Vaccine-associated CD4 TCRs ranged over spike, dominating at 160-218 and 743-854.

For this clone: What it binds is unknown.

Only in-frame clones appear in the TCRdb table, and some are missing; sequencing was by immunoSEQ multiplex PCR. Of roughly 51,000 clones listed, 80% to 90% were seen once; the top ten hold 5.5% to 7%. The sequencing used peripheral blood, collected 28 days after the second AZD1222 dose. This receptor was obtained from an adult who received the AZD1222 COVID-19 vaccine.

The CDR3 region has the DNA TGTGCCAGCAGCCCCGTCGACAGGGATGGCACAGATACGCAGTATTTT. Translating gives CASSPVDRDGTDTQYF. The V gene is TRBV11-3, the J gene TRBJ2-3; TRBD1 aligns across 7 bases. The CDR3 extends over 16 amino acids. Germline V gene lookup returns CDR1 SGHNT and CDR2 YENEEA. Trimming took 5 bases from V and 1 from J; bases not matched to a gene: 9.